This T cell receptor beta chain is from a study of PD-1 blockade in classical Hodgkin lymphoma. Profiled with immunoSEQ multiplex PCR; TCRdb holds only in-frame clones, not every one. The sample records some 23,000 clones, approximately 74% being singletons. As to this clone: Its specificity is not known.

General study points: CD4+ TCR diversity, unlike CD8+, rose significantly by C4D1. When set against healthy donors, newly diagnosed patients were reported to show lower baseline TCR diversity. Possible causes of repertoire differences, disease activity or prior therapy, remain undefined.

All patients relapsed after autologous stem cell transplantation, and brentuximab vedotin exposure varied. The TCR sequence derives from a human donor with classical Hodgkin lymphoma. Material: peripheral blood mononuclear cells (PBMCs), obtained at baseline.

The CDR3 coding sequence is TGTGCCAGCAGCTTGGGACAGAATCTACAAGAGACCCAGTACTTC. This translates into CASSLGQNLQETQYF. The V gene is TRBV5-4, the J gene TRBJ2-5; TRBD1 might be the D (5 bases). Germline assignment: CDR1 SGHNT and CDR2 YYREEE (reference sequence). Trimming left V 0 bases short and J 2 bases short, with 11 bases between. The CDR3 covers 15 residues.